This TCR beta chain was profiled in a study of blood T cell repertoires in COVID-19. Looking at the study overall: From the United States, Italy and Spain came samples of acute and convalescent COVID-19. Nucleic acid was either cDNA or gDNA, and it came from T cells, B-cell-depleted T cells, or PBMCs.

CDR1 and CDR2 from the germline V gene are KGHSH and LQKENI. V lost 2 bases to trimming and J lost 5 bases, with 10 bases between them. The CDR3 runs to 15 residues. Original processing methods: How many nucleated cells were present was estimated from reference gene primer amplification. Measured with immunoSEQ multiplex PCR; TCRdb has only the in-frame clones, and not every one. V, J and clone size reflect that table, while D and trimming were determined from the DNA. The table lists roughly 130,000 clones, around three quarters of them singletons. The material sequenced was peripheral blood. The sequence was obtained from a man in his fifties or sixties with acute or convalescent COVID-19. The V gene is TRBV18, the J gene TRBJ1-6, with D tentatively TRBD1 (6 bases). The CDR3 reads CASSPNTGNNSPLHF. CDR3 in DNA: TGTGCCAGCTCACCAAATACAGGGAATAATTCACCCCTCCACTTT.